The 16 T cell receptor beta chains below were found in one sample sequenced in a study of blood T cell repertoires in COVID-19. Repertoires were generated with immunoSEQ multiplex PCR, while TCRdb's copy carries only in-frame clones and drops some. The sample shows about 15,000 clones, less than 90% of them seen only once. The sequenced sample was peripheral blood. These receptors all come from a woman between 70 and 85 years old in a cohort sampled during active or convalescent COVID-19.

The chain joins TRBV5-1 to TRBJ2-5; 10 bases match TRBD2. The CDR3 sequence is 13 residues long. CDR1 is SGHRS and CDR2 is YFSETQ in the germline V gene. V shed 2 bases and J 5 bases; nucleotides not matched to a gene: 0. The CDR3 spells CASSFSGGETQYF. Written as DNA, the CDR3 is TGCGCCAGCAGCTTTAGCGGGGGGGAGACCCAGTACTTC.

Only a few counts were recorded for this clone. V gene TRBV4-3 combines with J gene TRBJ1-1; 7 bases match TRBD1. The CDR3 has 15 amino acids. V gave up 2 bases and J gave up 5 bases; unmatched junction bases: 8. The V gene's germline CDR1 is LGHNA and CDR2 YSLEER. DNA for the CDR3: TGCGCCAGCAGCCAACTCCTAACAGGGGATACTGAAGCTTTCTTT. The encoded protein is CASSQLLTGDTEAFF.

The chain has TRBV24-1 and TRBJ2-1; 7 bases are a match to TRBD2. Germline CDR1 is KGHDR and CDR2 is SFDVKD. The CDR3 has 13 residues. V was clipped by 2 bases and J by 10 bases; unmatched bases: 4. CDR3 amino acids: CATSDSAGKEQFF. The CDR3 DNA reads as TGTGCCACCAGTGATTCAGCGGGAAAGGAGCAGTTCTTC.

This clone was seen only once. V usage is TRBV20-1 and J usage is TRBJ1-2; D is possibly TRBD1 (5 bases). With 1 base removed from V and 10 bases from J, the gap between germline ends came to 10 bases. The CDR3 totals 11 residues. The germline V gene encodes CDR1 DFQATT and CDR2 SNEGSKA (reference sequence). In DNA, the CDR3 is TGCAGTGCTAGAGGGGAGGGGTCCTACACCTTC. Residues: CSARGEGSYTF.

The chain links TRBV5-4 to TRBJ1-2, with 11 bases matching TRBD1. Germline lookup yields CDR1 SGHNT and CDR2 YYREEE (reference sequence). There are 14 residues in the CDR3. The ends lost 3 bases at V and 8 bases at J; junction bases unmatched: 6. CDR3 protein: CASSYKGQGAGYTF. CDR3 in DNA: TGTGCCAGCAGCTATAAAGGACAGGGGGCAGGCTACACCTTC.

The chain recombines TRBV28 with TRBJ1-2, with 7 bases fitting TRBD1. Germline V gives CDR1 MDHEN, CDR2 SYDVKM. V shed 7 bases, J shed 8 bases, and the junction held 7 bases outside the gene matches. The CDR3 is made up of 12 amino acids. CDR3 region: CASTNDRVGYTF. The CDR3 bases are TGTGCCAGCACCAACGACAGGGTCGGCTACACCTTC.

The CDR3 coding sequence is TGTGCCAGCAGCGTAGATCACAGGGATGATGAAAAACTGTTTTTT. Encoded protein: CASSVDHRDDEKLFF. This chain connects TRBV9 to TRBJ1-4, with D possibly being TRBD1 (6 bases). CDR3 size: 15 residues. Deletions cut 0 bases from V and 6 bases from J, with 12 bases between. Germline CDR1 is SGDLS and CDR2 is YYNGEE.

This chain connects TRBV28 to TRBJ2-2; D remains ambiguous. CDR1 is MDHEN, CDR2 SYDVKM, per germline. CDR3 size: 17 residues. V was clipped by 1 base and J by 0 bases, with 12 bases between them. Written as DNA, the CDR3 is TGTGCCAGCAGTTTATTGGGCCGTAGTACGAACACCGGGGAGCTGTTTTTT. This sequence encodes CASSLLGRSTNTGELFF.

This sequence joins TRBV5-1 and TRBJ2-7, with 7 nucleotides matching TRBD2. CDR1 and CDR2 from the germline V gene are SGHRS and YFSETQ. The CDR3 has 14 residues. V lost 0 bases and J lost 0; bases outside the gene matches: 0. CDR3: CASSLGGGSYEQYF. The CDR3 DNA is TGCGCCAGCAGCTTGGGCGGGGGCTCCTACGAGCAGTACTTC.

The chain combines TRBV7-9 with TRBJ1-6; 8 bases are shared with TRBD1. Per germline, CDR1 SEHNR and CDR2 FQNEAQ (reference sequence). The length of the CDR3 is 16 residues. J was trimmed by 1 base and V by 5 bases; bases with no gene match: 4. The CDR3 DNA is TGTGCCAGCAGCCCGGACAGGGAGTCCTATAATTCACCCCTCCACTTT. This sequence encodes CASSPDRESYNSPLHF.

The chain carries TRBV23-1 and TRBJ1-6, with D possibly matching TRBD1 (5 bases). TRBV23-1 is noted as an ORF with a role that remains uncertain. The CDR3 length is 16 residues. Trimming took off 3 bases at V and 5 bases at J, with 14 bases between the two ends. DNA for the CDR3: TGCGCCAGCAGTCATCCTCGACCAGGGAATAATTCACCCCTCCACTTT. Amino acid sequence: CASSHPRPGNNSPLHF.

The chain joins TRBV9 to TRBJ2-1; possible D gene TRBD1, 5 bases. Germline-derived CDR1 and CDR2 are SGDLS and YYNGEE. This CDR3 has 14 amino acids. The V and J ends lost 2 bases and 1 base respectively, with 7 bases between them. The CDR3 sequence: CASSVQGSYNEQFF. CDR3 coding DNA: TGTGCCAGCAGCGTCCAGGGATCCTACAATGAGCAGTTCTTC. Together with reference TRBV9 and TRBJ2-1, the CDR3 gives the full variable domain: DSGVTQTPKHLITATGQRVTLRCSPRSGDLSVYWYQQSLDQGLQFLIQYYNGEERAKGNILERFSAQQFPDLHSELNLSSLELGDSALYFCASSVQGSYNEQFFGPGTRLTVL.

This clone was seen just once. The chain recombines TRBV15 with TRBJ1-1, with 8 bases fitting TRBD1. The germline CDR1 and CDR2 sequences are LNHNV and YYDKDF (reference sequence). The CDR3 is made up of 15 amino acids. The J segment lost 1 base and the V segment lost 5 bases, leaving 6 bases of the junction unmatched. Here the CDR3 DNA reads TGTGCCACCAGCGGAAGGACAGGGAGGAACACTGAAGCTTTCTTT. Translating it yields CATSGRTGRNTEAFF.

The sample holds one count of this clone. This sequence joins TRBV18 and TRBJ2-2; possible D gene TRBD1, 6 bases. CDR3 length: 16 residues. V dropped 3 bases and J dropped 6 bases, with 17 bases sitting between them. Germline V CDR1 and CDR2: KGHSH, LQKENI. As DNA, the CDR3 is TGTGCCAGCTCACCGCGCCTTACAGGGTCGGCCGGGGAGCTGTTTTTT. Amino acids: CASSPRLTGSAGELFF. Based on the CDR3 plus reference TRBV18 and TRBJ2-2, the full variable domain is NAGVMQNPRHLVRRRGQEARLRCSPMKGHSHVYWYRQLPEEGLKFMVYLQKENIIDESGMPKERFSAEFPKEGPSILRIQQVVRGDSAAYFCASSPRLTGSAGELFFGEGSRLTVL.

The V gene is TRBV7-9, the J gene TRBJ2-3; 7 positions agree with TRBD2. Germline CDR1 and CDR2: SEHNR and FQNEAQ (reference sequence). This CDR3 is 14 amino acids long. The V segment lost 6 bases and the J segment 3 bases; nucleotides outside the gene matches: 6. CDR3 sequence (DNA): TGTGCCAGCAGTGGGCGGGGGTCGACAGATACGCAGTATTTT. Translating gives CASSGRGSTDTQYF.

The CDR3 region has the DNA TGTGCCAGTAGGAGGACAGTAAGCAATCAGCCCCAGCATTTT. It codes for CASRRTVSNQPQHF. J is TRBJ1-5 and V is TRBV19, with D possibly TRBD1 on 6 matching bases. Trimming removed 6 bases at V and 1 base at J, with 10 bases between. The CDR3 extends over 14 amino acids. CDR1 and CDR2 from the germline V gene are LNHDA and SQIVND (reference sequence).